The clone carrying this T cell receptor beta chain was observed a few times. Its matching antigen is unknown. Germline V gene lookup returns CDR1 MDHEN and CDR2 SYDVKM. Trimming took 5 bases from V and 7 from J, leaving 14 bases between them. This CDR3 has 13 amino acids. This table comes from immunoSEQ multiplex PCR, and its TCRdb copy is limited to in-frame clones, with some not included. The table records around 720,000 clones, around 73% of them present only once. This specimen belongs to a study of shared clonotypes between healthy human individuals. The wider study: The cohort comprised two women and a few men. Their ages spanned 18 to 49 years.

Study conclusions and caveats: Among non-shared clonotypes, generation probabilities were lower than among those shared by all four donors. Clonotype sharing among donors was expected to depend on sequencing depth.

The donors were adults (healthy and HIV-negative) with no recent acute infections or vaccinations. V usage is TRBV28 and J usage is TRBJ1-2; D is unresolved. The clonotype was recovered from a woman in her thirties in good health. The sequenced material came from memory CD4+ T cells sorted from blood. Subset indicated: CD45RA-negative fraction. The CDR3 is CASSQMGFFGYTF. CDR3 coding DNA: TGTGCCAGCAGTCAGATGGGTTTCTTTGGCTACACCTTC.